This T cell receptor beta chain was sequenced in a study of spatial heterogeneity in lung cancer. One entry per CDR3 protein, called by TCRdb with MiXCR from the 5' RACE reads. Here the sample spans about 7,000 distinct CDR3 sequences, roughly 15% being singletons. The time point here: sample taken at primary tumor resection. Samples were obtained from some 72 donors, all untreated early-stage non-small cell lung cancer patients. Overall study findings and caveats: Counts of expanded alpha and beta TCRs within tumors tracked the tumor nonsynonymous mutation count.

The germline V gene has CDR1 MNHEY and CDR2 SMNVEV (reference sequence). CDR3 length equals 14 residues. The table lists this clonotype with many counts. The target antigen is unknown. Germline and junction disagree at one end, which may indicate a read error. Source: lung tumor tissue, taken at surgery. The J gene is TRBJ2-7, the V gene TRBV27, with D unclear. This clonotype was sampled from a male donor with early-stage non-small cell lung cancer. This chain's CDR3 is CASSLFGSFNEQYF. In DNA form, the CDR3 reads TGTGCCAGCAGCTTATTTGGGTCTTTTAACGAGCAGTACTTC.